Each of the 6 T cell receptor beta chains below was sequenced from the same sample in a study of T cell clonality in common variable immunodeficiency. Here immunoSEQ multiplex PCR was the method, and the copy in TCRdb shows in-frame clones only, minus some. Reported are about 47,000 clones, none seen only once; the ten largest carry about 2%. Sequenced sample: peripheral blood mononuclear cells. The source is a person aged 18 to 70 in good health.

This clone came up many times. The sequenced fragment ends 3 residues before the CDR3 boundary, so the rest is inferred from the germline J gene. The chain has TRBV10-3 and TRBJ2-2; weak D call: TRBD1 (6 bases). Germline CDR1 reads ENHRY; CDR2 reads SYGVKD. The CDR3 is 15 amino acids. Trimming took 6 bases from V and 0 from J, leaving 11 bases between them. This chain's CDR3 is CAIRKTGANTGELFF. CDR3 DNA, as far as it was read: TGTGCCATCAGGAAGACAGGAGCGAACACCGGGGAG.

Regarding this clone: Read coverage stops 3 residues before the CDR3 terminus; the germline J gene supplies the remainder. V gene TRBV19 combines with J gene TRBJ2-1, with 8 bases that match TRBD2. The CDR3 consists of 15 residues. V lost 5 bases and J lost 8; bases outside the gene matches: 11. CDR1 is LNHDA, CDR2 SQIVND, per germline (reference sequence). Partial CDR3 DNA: TGTGCCAGTAGTCCGCGGGGGGCCCTTAGGGATGAG. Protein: CASSPRGALRDE. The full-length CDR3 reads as CASSPRGALRDEQFF.

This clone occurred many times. The covered CDR3 bases are TGCGCCAGCAGCCAAAGGGACAGTCAGGAAGGCCAGCCC. Its translation is CASSQRDSQEGQP. The CDR3 as a whole reads CASSQRDSQEGQPQHF. The chain has TRBV4-1 and TRBJ1-5; 7 nucleotides match TRBD1. The read terminates 3 residues ahead of where the CDR3 ends, so the germline J gene completes it. J gave up 7 bases and V 2 bases, and 11 bases lay outside the gene matches. The germline V gene encodes CDR1 MGHRA and CDR2 YSYEKL. The CDR3 has 16 residues.

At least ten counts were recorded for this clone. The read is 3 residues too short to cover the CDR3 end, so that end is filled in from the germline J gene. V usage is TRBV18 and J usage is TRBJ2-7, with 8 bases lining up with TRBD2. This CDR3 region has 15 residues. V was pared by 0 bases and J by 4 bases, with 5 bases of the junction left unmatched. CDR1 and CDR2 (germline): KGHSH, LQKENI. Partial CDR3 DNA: TGTGCCAGCTCACCACCGTATCTAGCGGGTTACGAG. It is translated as CASSPPYLAGYE. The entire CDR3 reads CASSPPYLAGYEQYF.

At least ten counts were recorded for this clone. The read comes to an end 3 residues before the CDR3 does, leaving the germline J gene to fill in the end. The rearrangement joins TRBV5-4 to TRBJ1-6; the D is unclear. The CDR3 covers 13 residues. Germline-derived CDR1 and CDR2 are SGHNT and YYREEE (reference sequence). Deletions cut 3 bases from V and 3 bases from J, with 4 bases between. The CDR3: CASSSNYNSPLHF. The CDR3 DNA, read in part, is TGTGCCAGCAGCTCTAACTATAATTCACCC.

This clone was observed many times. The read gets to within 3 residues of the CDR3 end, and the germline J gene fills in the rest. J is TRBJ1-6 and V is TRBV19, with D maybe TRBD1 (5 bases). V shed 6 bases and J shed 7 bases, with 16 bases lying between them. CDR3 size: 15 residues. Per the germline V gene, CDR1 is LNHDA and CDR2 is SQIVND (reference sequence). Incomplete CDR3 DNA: TGTGCCAGTAGGGCCTCCGGGGGGAACAATTCACCC. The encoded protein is CASRASGGNNSP. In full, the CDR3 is CASRASGGNNSPLHF.